These T cell receptor beta chains were read from a single sample in a study of post-analysis software for immune sequencing data. TCRdb itself ran the PCR reads through MiXCR, one entry per CDR3 protein. This table has about 810,000 distinct CDR3 sequences, around 53% appearing once. Sequencing input: blood. These TCRs come from a girl aged 10 to 17 with multiple sclerosis. The CDR3 runs from the conserved cysteine through the conserved F or W. D genes are given only for firm matches. Expanded clones are given a class, and other clones once, few, many or no size at all.

J: TRBJ2-6
V: TRBV19
size: .
D: .
DNA: TGTGCCGGTAGTCAATACAGCTCTGGGGCCAACGTCCTGACTTTC
CDR3: CAGSQYSSGANVLTF

J: TRBJ2-7
V: TRBV20-1
size: once
D: .
DNA: TGCAGTGCTAGGTCGGGCCCGTTCTCCTACGAGCAGTACTTC
CDR3: CSARSGPFSYEQYF

J: TRBJ1-6
V: TRBV20-1
size: many
D: .
DNA: TGCAGTGCTAGGGGCGACAGCGATTTGACCCTCCACTTT
CDR3: CSARGDSDLTLHF

J: TRBJ2-7
V: TRBV29-1
size: few
D: .
DNA: TGCAGCGTTGAAGAGGTCTCCTACGAGCAGTACTTC
CDR3: CSVEEVSYEQYF

J: TRBJ2-7
V: TRBV6-5
size: .
D: TRBD2
DNA: TGTGCCAGCACACGCCCTAGCGGCTACGAGCAGTACTTC
CDR3: CASTRPSGYEQYF

J: TRBJ2-7
V: TRBV7-9
size: many
D: .
DNA: TGTGCCAGCAGCTCGACGGGGACCTACGAGCAGTACTTC
CDR3: CASSSTGTYEQYF

J: TRBJ1-2
V: TRBV7-9
size: many
D: .
DNA: TGTGCCAGCAGCCCGGGCGGTGGTGGCTACACCTTC
CDR3: CASSPGGGGYTF

J: TRBJ2-3
V: TRBV29-1
size: .
D: TRBD2
DNA: TGCAGCGTCTCTCTAGCGGGACCCTCAGATACGCAGTATTTT
CDR3: CSVSLAGPSDTQYF

J: TRBJ2-5
V: TRBV3-1
size: .
D: .
DNA: TGTGCCAGCAGCTGGGCGACTAGACAAGAGACCCAGTACTTC
CDR3: CASSWATRQETQYF

J: TRBJ1-6
V: TRBV5-1
size: .
D: TRBD1
DNA: TGCGCCAGCGCTCGGGACAGGGGTAATTCACCCCTCCACTTT
CDR3: CASARDRGNSPLHF

J: TRBJ2-5
V: TRBV3-1
size: .
D: .
DNA: TGTGCCAGCAGCCTACGTTTCTTAGCGGTCAAACAAGAGACCCAGTACTTC
CDR3: CASSLRFLAVKQETQYF

J: TRBJ2-7
V: TRBV12-3/TRBV12-4
size: .
D: .
DNA: TGTGCCAGCAGCTACGGGGCCTTGGGATACGAGCAGTACTTC
CDR3: CASSYGALGYEQYF

J: TRBJ1-5
V: TRBV6-6
size: .
D: .
DNA: TGTGCCAGCAGTTACATCGAGAGCAATCAGCCCCAGCATTTT
CDR3: CASSYIESNQPQHF

J: TRBJ2-3
V: TRBV5-1
size: .
D: .
DNA: TGCGCCAGCAGCTACGATATGACAAGGAACACAGATACGCAGTATTTT
CDR3: CASSYDMTRNTDTQYF

J: TRBJ2-7
V: TRBV20-1
size: few
D: .
DNA: TGCAGTGCTAGGGCCGGTGGCAGGGGCGACGAGCAGTACTTC
CDR3: CSARAGGRGDEQYF

J: TRBJ1-5
V: TRBV7-9
size: .
D: .
DNA: TGTGCCAGCAGCCAACGGGAGGACGATCAGCCCCAGCATTTT
CDR3: CASSQREDDQPQHF

J: TRBJ2-3
V: TRBV7-8
size: once
D: .
DNA: TGTGTCAGCAGTCCCCAGGGGTGGGGCACAGATACGCAGTATTTT
CDR3: CVSSPQGWGTDTQYF

J: TRBJ1-1
V: TRBV14
size: .
D: TRBD1
DNA: TGTGCCAGCAGCCAAGCAGGGGGCTGGGGCACTGAAGCTTTCTTT
CDR3: CASSQAGGWGTEAFF

J: TRBJ2-1
V: TRBV9
size: .
D: .
DNA: TGTGCCAGCAGCACTCCCGGGACTTCACACCGCAATGAGCAGTTCTTC
CDR3: CASSTPGTSHRNEQFF

J: TRBJ2-3
V: TRBV6-6
size: once
D: TRBD2
DNA: TGTGCCAGCACCGACGGGCGGGGGGGCACAGATACGCAGTATTTT
CDR3: CASTDGRGGTDTQYF

J: TRBJ2-3
V: TRBV29-1
size: .
D: .
DNA: TGCAGCGGTCTGCGGGCGGAGGGAGCAGATACGCAGTATTTT
CDR3: CSGLRAEGADTQYF

J: TRBJ1-2
V: TRBV12-3/TRBV12-4
size: .
D: .
DNA: TGTGCCAGCAGTTTGTCTAACTATGGCTACACCTTC
CDR3: CASSLSNYGYTF

J: TRBJ2-7
V: TRBV5-6
size: .
D: TRBD2
DNA: TGTGCCAGCAGGTCTGCGGGGGAGGGCCTTTACGAGCAGTACTTC
CDR3: CASRSAGEGLYEQYF

J: TRBJ2-4
V: TRBV28
size: few
D: .
DNA: TGTGCCAGCAGTCCCCCTAAGGGAGGGGGGATTCAGTACTTC
CDR3: CASSPPKGGGIQYF

J: TRBJ2-7
V: TRBV7-2
size: .
D: .
DNA: TGTGCCAGCAGCTTAGCGGTGCTCTCCTACGAGCAGTACTTC
CDR3: CASSLAVLSYEQYF

J: TRBJ1-2
V: TRBV5-1
size: .
D: .
DNA: TGCGCCAGCAGCTTGGCCGTAGGGTATGGCTACACCTTC
CDR3: CASSLAVGYGYTF

J: TRBJ2-7
V: TRBV20-1
size: .
D: TRBD1
DNA: TGCAGTGCTTCCGGGACAGGCTACTCCTACGAGCAGTACTTC
CDR3: CSASGTGYSYEQYF

J: TRBJ2-3
V: TRBV7-9
size: once
D: TRBD1
DNA: TGTGCCAGCAGCCCCGGACAGGAGAACACAGATACGCAGTATTTT
CDR3: CASSPGQENTDTQYF

J: TRBJ1-2
V: TRBV10-3
size: .
D: .
DNA: TGTGCCATCAGCGACCGTGGGACTAACTATGGCTACACCTTC
CDR3: CAISDRGTNYGYTF

J: TRBJ2-4
V: TRBV12-5
size: .
D: .
DNA: TGTGCTAGTGGCCGAGACACCCAGAGCTCCTACGAACAGTACTTC
CDR3: CASGRDTQSSYEQYF

J: TRBJ2-5
V: TRBV7-8
size: once
D: TRBD1
DNA: TGTGCCAGCAGCCACAGGGGGAAATTATCAGAGACCCAGTACTTC
CDR3: CASSHRGKLSETQYF

J: TRBJ2-1
V: TRBV25-1
size: .
D: .
DNA: TGTGCCAGCAGTCCTCCCTTTCACCTCGGGGCGTACAATGAGCAGTTCTTC
CDR3: CASSPPFHLGAYNEQFF

J: TRBJ2-3
V: TRBV10-3
size: once
D: .
DNA: TGTGCCATCAGTCTCCAGGGTACGCAGTATTTT
CDR3: CAISLQGTQYF

J: TRBJ2-1
V: TRBV29-1
size: few
D: TRBD2
DNA: TGCAGCGTTGCACTAGCGGGGGATTACAATGAGCAGTTCTTC
CDR3: CSVALAGDYNEQFF

J: TRBJ2-1
V: TRBV20-1
size: .
D: .
DNA: TGCAGTGCTAGCCTTAGCGGACTATTTGGGAATGAGCAGTTCTTC
CDR3: CSASLSGLFGNEQFF

J: TRBJ1-5
V: TRBV6-6
size: .
D: .
DNA: TGTGCCAGCAGTTACTCGGGACCGACTAAGAGCCAGCCCCAGCATTTT
CDR3: CASSYSGPTKSQPQHF

J: TRBJ1-1
V: TRBV11-1
size: .
D: .
DNA: TGTGCCAGCAGCTTTATGGGGGGAATGTCTGAAGCTTTCTTT
CDR3: CASSFMGGMSEAFF

J: TRBJ2-4
V: TRBV29-1
size: .
D: TRBD2
DNA: TGCAGCGTTGTTAAACCGGCGGGGGAGCAGTATTTC
CDR3: CSVVKPAGEQYF

J: TRBJ2-3
V: TRBV7-6
size: .
D: .
DNA: TGTGCCAGCAGCTTAGCCCCCGGGGCAGATACGCAGTATTTT
CDR3: CASSLAPGADTQYF

J: TRBJ1-2
V: TRBV21-1
size: .
D: .
DNA: TGTGCCAGCAGCAAACACCCCCTACAGGGTGCCTATGGCTACACCTTC
CDR3: CASSKHPLQGAYGYTF

J: TRBJ1-2
V: TRBV20-1
size: .
D: TRBD1
DNA: TGCAGTGCGATTAGGGACGGGACAGGAGAAGGCACCTTC
CDR3: CSAIRDGTGEGTF

J: TRBJ2-1
V: TRBV10-3
size: .
D: .
DNA: TGTGCCATCAGTGAGTCCAGGGGAATTACCAATGAGCAGTTCTTC
CDR3: CAISESRGITNEQFF